In its sample, the clone carrying this TCR beta chain was seen once. Clones were read by immunoSEQ multiplex PCR, and TCRdb kept only the in-frame ones, dropping some. Of over 130,000 clones in the sample, 88% are singletons; the top ten hold about 10%. The data stem from a study of blood T cell repertoires in COVID-19. The V gene's germline CDR1 is LNHDA and CDR2 SQIVND (reference sequence). Between the trimmed V and J ends, which lost 3 bases and 0 bases, there was a span of 8 bases. The CDR3 is made up of 14 amino acids. Sequencing used peripheral blood. The origin of this receptor is a man aged 55-75 years with active or convalescent COVID-19. The V gene is TRBV19, the J gene TRBJ1-1; unclear D gene. CDR3 in DNA: TGTGCCAGTAGTATCCAGTTGATGAACACTGAAGCTTTCTTT. Translated, it gives CASSIQLMNTEAFF.